The source of this T cell receptor beta chain is a study of cytomegalovirus exposure and HLA in healthy donors. It was with 60 Vbeta and 13 Jbeta primers that the PCR ran. TCRdb's copy holds only in-frame clones and misses some; the assay was immunoSEQ multiplex PCR. Of approximately 37,000 clones in the sample, roughly 74% were seen once. The CDR3 has 15 amino acids. The V and J ends lost 6 bases and 2 bases respectively, with 14 bases between them. Germline values: CDR1 MNHNS, CDR2 SASEGT. Study-wide points: Rare TCR sequences dominated, though some public TCRs recurred in many donors. Later analysis suggested links between common viral pathogens and several top significant clusters.

Concerning this clone itself: Its antigen is not known.

The clonotype comes from a man aged 25 to 45 in good health and CMV-seronegative. The chain uses TRBV6-1 and TRBJ1-5; D may be TRBD1 (5 bases). Sequenced material: PBMCs. The CDR3 region is CASSFGGGGNQPQHF. CDR3 nucleotides: TGTGCCAGCAGCTTCGGGGGAGGGGGCAATCAGCCCCAGCATTTT.